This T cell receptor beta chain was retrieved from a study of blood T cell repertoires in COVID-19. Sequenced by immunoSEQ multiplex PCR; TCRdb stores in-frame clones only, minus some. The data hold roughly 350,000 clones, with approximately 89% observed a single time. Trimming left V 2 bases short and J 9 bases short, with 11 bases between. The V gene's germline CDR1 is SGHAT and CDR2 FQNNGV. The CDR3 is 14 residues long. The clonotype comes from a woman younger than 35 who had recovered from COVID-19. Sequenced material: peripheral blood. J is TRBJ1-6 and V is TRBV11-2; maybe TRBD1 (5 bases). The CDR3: CASSLRQGSSPLHF. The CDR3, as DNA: TGTGCCAGCAGCTTAAGGCAGGGTAGTTCACCCCTCCACTTT. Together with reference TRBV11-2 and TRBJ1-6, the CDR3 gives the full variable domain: EAGVAQSPRYKIIEKRQSVAFWCNPISGHATLYWYQQILGQGPKLLIQFQNNGVVDDSQLPKDRFSAERLKGVDSTLKIQPAKLEDSAVYLCASSLRQGSSPLHFGNGTRLTVT.